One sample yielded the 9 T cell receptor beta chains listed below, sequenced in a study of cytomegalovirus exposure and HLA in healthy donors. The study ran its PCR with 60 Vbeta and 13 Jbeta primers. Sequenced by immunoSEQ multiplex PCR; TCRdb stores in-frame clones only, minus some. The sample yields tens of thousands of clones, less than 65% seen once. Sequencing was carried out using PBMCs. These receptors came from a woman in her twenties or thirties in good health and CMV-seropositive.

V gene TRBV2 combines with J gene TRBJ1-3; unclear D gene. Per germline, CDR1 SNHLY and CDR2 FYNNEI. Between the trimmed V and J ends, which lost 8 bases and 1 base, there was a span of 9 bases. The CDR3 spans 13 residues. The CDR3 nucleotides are TGTGCCAGCTCCGGTTTATCTGGAAACACCATATATTTT. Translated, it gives CASSGLSGNTIYF.

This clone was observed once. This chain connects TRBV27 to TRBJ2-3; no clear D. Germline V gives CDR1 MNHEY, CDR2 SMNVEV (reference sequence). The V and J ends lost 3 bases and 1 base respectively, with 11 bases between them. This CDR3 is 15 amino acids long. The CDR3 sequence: CASSFNRVGTDTQYF. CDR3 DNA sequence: TGTGCCAGCAGTTTTAATCGCGTGGGCACAGATACGCAGTATTTT.

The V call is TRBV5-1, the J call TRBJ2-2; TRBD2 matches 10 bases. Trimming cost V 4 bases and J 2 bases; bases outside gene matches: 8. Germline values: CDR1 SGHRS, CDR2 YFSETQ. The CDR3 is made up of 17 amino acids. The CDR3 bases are TGCGCCAGCAGCCGAACCGGGACTAGCGCCAACACCGGGGAGCTGTTTTTT. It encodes CASSRTGTSANTGELFF.

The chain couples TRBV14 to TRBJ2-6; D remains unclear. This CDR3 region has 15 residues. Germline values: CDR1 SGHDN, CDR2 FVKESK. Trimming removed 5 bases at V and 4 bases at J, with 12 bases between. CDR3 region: CASSSLLHGANVLTF. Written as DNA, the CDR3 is TGTGCCAGCAGCTCACTTCTCCACGGGGCCAACGTCCTGACTTTC.

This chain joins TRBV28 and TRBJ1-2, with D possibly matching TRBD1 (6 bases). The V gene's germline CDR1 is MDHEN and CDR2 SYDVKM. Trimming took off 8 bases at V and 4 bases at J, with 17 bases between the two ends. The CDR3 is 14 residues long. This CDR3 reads CASQGAAGAYGYTF. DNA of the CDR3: TGTGCCAGCCAAGGCGCCGCAGGGGCCTATGGCTACACCTTC.

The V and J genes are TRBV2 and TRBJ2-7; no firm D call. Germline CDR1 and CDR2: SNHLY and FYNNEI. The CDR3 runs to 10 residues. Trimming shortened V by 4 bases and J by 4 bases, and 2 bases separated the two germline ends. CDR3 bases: TGTGCCAGCAGTGCATACGAGCAGTACTTC. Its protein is CASSAYEQYF.

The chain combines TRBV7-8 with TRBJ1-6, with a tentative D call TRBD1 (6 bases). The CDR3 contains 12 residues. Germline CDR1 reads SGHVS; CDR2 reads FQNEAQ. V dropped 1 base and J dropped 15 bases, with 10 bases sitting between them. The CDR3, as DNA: TGTGCCAGCAGCTTAGAAGGGGGTCACCTCCACTTT. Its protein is CASSLEGGHLHF.

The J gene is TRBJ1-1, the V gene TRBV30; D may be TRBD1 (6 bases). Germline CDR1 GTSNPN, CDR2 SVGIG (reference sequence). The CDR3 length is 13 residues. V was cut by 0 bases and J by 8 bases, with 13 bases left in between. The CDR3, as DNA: TGTGCCTGGAGTGTAGGGGGACACTTAGAAGCTTTCTTT. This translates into CAWSVGGHLEAFF.

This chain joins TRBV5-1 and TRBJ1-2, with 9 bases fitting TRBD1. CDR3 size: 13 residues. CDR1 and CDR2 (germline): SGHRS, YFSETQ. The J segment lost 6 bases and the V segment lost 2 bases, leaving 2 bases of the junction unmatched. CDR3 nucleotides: TGCGCCAGCAGCTTAAGGACAGGGGATGGCTACACCTTC. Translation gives CASSLRTGDGYTF.